What follows are 11 T cell receptor beta chains derived from one specimen sequenced in a study of radiotherapy plus CTLA-4 blockade in lung cancer (dated by TCRdb to 2016 to 2019). The library came from the immunoSEQ multiplex PCR assay. TCRdb carries this immuneACCESS record with in-frame sequences only. Its versions omit some clonotypes, under half of them owing to an unresolved V gene in the studies checked, with the rest unexplained. The sample includes tens of thousands of clones, with approximately 79% observed a single time. 11% of the sample is taken by the ten largest. Sequenced material: peripheral blood, taken from a patient treated with radiotherapy plus ipilimumab. Receptors were obtained from a human donor with non-small cell lung cancer who had stable disease on radiotherapy plus ipilimumab.

The genes are TRBV5-1 and TRBJ1-1; D possibly corresponds to TRBD1 (5 bases). The CDR3 has 14 residues. In germline, CDR1 is SGHRS, CDR2 YFSETQ. Trimming stripped 0 bases from V and 1 base from J, with 7 bases between. The CDR3 here is CASSLVDRNTEAFF. CDR3 bases: TGCGCCAGCAGCTTGGTCGACAGGAACACTGAAGCTTTCTTT.

The rearrangement joins TRBV5-1 to TRBJ1-1; unclear D gene. The germline gives CDR1 SGHRS, CDR2 YFSETQ. The V end lost 0 bases, the J end lost 0 bases, and 9 bases lay between the germline ends. The CDR3 loop spans 15 amino acids. CDR3 loop: CASSLVGNLNTEAFF. The CDR3 DNA sequence: TGCGCCAGCAGCTTGGTCGGAAACCTGAACACTGAAGCTTTCTTT.

The chain carries TRBV30 and TRBJ1-1, with a possible D match to TRBD1 (5 bases). This CDR3 is 14 amino acids long. The V and J ends lost 0 bases and 6 bases respectively, with 14 bases between them. CDR1 is GTSNPN, CDR2 SVGIG, per germline (reference sequence). In nucleotides, the CDR3 is TGTGCCTGGAGTGTACTTGGGGGTAACCCTGAAGCTTTCTTT. Amino acids: CAWSVLGGNPEAFF.

The chain recombines TRBV7-3 with TRBJ2-5, with 8 bases identical to TRBD2. Germline lookup yields CDR1 SGHTA and CDR2 FQGTGA. The CDR3 covers 15 residues. Losses at the gene ends were 0 bases for V and 1 base for J; bases not matched to a gene: 1. The CDR3: CASSLTSGAQETQYF. CDR3 DNA: TGTGCCAGCAGCTTAACTAGCGGGGCCCAAGAGACCCAGTACTTC.

The CDR3 sequence is CASSAGTGSMNTEAFF. The CDR3 DNA sequence: TGTGCCAGCAGTGCCGGGACAGGCTCCATGAACACTGAAGCTTTCTTT. The chain couples TRBV28 to TRBJ1-1; TRBD1 matches 8 bases. The junction had 8 bases not matched to a gene; V was cut back by 5 bases and J by 0 bases. The CDR3 has 16 residues. Germline V gene sequence: CDR1 MDHEN, CDR2 SYDVKM.

In this sample, this clone turned up a few times. CDR3 nucleotides: TGTGCCAGCAACCCTATCGGCCCACGGTGGGAGCAGTTCTTC. Its translation: CASNPIGPRWEQFF. The V call is TRBV27, the J call TRBJ2-1; D remains unclear. This CDR3 comprises 14 residues. Trimming removed 7 bases from V and 10 bases from J, with 20 bases in between. Germline V gene sequence: CDR1 MNHEY, CDR2 SMNVEV (reference sequence).

This clone was counted only a few times. V and J are TRBV30 and TRBJ2-7, with a possible D match to TRBD1 (7 bases). The CDR3 length is 14 residues. The germline gives CDR1 GTSNPN, CDR2 SVGIG (reference sequence). Trimming removed 0 bases from V and 5 bases from J, with 14 bases in between. The CDR3 here is CAWSVRRGPDEQYF. The DNA for the CDR3 is TGTGCCTGGAGTGTACGGAGGGGGCCGGACGAGCAGTACTTC.

This clone was counted once. The genes are TRBV2 and TRBJ2-6; 9 nucleotides align to TRBD2. Trimming cost V 4 bases and J 4 bases; bases outside gene matches: 11. Germline CDR1 reads SNHLY; CDR2 reads FYNNEI. The CDR3 loop spans 18 amino acids. The CDR3 protein is CASSGIGGGAFGANVLTF. The DNA of the CDR3 is TGTGCCAGCAGTGGCATCGGCGGGGGGGCCTTCGGGGCCAACGTCCTGACTTTC.

This clone has just a few counts. This CDR3 is CASRMGQSEKNYGYTF. CDR3 sequence (DNA): TGTGCCAGCAGAATGGGACAGTCCGAGAAAAACTATGGCTACACCTTC. The rearrangement joins TRBV7-8 to TRBJ1-2; 7 bases match TRBD1. This CDR3 comprises 16 residues. J was trimmed by 2 bases and V by 6 bases; bases with no gene match: 12. The germline gives CDR1 SGHVS, CDR2 FQNEAQ.

The chain couples TRBV2 to TRBJ1-6; no firm D call. V was trimmed by 6 bases and J by 7 bases, leaving 13 bases between them. The CDR3 extends over 14 amino acids. Germline V CDR1 and CDR2: SNHLY, FYNNEI. DNA for the CDR3: TGTGCCAGCAGCTTAGCCGGTATAAATTCACCCCTCCACTTT. Its translation: CASSLAGINSPLHF.

This sequence joins TRBV5-1 and TRBJ1-2; 7 bases map to TRBD1. Unmatched junction bases numbered 5, after V lost 4 bases and J lost 2 bases. CDR1 is SGHRS and CDR2 is YFSETQ in the germline V gene. CDR3 length: 14 amino acids. The CDR3 reads CASSPGQENYGYTF. The CDR3 DNA is TGCGCCAGCAGCCCAGGACAGGAAAACTATGGCTACACCTTC.